This is a list of T cell receptor beta chains from one sample in a study of radiotherapy plus CTLA-4 blockade in lung cancer. Sequencing used immunoSEQ multiplex PCR; TCRdb keeps in-frame clones, though not all of them. The sample has fewer than 45,000 clones; around 83% are singletons. The starting material was peripheral blood, obtained from a patient treated with radiotherapy plus ipilimumab. Receptors originate from a human donor with non-small cell lung cancer who had stable disease on radiotherapy plus ipilimumab. CDR3s include the opening cysteine and the closing phenylalanine or tryptophan. Each record gives: clone size, D gene, V gene, CDR3 length, J gene, CDR3 DNA, CDR3 protein. D genes are given only for firm matches. Clone size, where shown, is once, few, many, or a class for clones that have expanded.

>NA|TRBD1|TRBV10-3|12|TRBJ1-1
TGTGCCATCAGTGAGGGGACAGCAGAAGCTTTCTTT
CAISEGTAEAFF
>NA|NA|TRBV6-5|12|TRBJ1-1
TGTGCCAGCAGGCAGGGGAACACTGAAGCTTTCTTT
CASRQGNTEAFF
>NA|NA|TRBV7-9|13|TRBJ2-2
TGTGCCAGCAGCGACAGTTTCACCAGGGAGCTGTTTTTT
CASSDSFTRELFF
>NA|NA|TRBV19|17|TRBJ2-1
TGTGCCAGTAGTAGACCTGGGGTAGCGTCAACCTACAATGAGCAGTTCTTC
CASSRPGVASTYNEQFF
>NA|TRBD2|TRBV7-2|16|TRBJ2-1
TGTGCCAGCAGCTCATCTAGCGGAATCTCCTACAATGAGCAGTTCTTC
CASSSSSGISYNEQFF
>NA|NA|TRBV5-1|16|TRBJ1-1
TGCGCCAGCAGCTTGGAACCGGCAGGGATGAACACTGAAGCTTTCTTT
CASSLEPAGMNTEAFF
>NA|NA|TRBV5-6|14|TRBJ2-7
TGTGCCAGCAGCTTACCGGGACTGGCCGCCGAGCAGTACTTC
CASSLPGLAAEQYF
>once|NA|TRBV18|13|TRBJ1-1
TGTGCCAGCTCACCGGGGGAGGGGACTGAAGCTTTCTTT
CASSPGEGTEAFF
>NA|NA|TRBV5-1|17|TRBJ1-4
TGCGCCAGCAGCTTGGGAACATCTAGGGGCCCTAATGAAAAACTGTTTTTT
CASSLGTSRGPNEKLFF
>NA|NA|TRBV7-9|13|TRBJ1-3
TGTGCCAGCAGCTTAGGAGGGTCCAACACCATATATTTT
CASSLGGSNTIYF
>NA|TRBD1|TRBV28|15|TRBJ1-5
TGTGCCAGCGGAACAGGGGATGGAGGGTATCAGCCCCAGCATTTT
CASGTGDGGYQPQHF
>NA|NA|TRBV28|15|TRBJ1-5
TGTGCCAGCAGTCCCGTGGGCAACCGCAATCAGCCCCAGCATTTT
CASSPVGNRNQPQHF
>NA|NA|TRBV27|13|TRBJ2-5
TGTGCCAGCAGTTTATTAGGGGGAGAGACCCAGTACTTC
CASSLLGGETQYF
>NA|TRBD1|TRBV5-6|13|TRBJ2-7
TGTGCCAGCAGCATAGGGACAGTCTACGAGCAGTACTTC
CASSIGTVYEQYF
>once|NA|TRBV7-8|14|TRBJ2-3
TGTGCCAGCAGCTTCCGACAGGACACAGATACGCAGTATTTT
CASSFRQDTDTQYF
>once|TRBD2|TRBV7-9|19|TRBJ2-1
TGTGCCAGCAGCTTATCAGTTCGGACTAGCGGGAGCTCCTACAATGAGCAGTTCTTC
CASSLSVRTSGSSYNEQFF
>NA|TRBD2|TRBV19|17|TRBJ2-7
TGTGCCAGTAGCATGAGTAGCGGGGGCGGGAGCTCCTACGAGCAGTACTTC
CASSMSSGGGSSYEQYF
>NA|NA|TRBV4-2|14|TRBJ1-2
TGTGCCAGCAGCCACGTAGACAGGAACTATGGCTACACCTTC
CASSHVDRNYGYTF
>NA|TRBD2|TRBV6-1|15|TRBJ2-1
TGTGCCAGCAGGACTAGCGGGACTTTGGGCAGTGAGCAGTTCTTC
CASRTSGTLGSEQFF
>NA|NA|TRBV7-3|14|TRBJ1-3
TGTGCCAGCAGCCCGGGGACTGCTGGAAACACCATATATTTT
CASSPGTAGNTIYF
>NA|NA|TRBV5-4|13|TRBJ2-7
TGTGCCAGCAGCCCGGACAGATCCTACGAGCAGTACTTC
CASSPDRSYEQYF
>NA|NA|TRBV6-5|13|TRBJ2-7
TGTGCCAGCAGTCGTCGGGGGTTCTACGAGCAGTACTTC
CASSRRGFYEQYF
>NA|TRBD1|TRBV13|17|TRBJ1-1
TGTGCCAGCAGCTTATATCAGGACAGGGGGCCGAGGACTGAAGCTTTCTTT
CASSLYQDRGPRTEAFF
>NA|NA|TRBV27|13|TRBJ2-7
TGTGCCAGCAGTCTAACCGCCCCCTACGAGCAGTACTTC
CASSLTAPYEQYF
>NA|TRBD2|TRBV7-2|14|TRBJ2-7
TGTGCCAGCAGCTTAACTAGCGGGACTGGTGAGCAGTACTTC
CASSLTSGTGEQYF
>NA|NA|TRBV19|13|TRBJ1-1
TGTGCCAGTGGCCCTGGAGGCTACACTGAAGCTTTCTTT
CASGPGGYTEAFF
>NA|TRBD2|TRBV7-2|17|TRBJ2-7
TGTGCCAGCAGCTTAGGGGTCGGACTAGCGGAGGGCTACGAGCAGTACTTC
CASSLGVGLAEGYEQYF
>NA|NA|TRBV4-1|19|TRBJ1-6
TGCGCCAGCAGCCAAGATCTTTTCGGTCTAGTCAGGGGAAACTCACCCCTCCACTTT
CASSQDLFGLVRGNSPLHF
>NA|TRBD2|TRBV18|17|TRBJ2-1
TGTGCCAGCTCACCACCTGGCGGTAGCGGGAGTTACAATGAGCAGTTCTTC
CASSPPGGSGSYNEQFF
>NA|NA|TRBV19|14|TRBJ2-4
TGTGCCAGTAGTATAGCGGGGAAGGCAAACATTCAGTACTTC
CASSIAGKANIQYF
>NA|TRBD2|TRBV29-1|14|TRBJ2-7
TGCAGCGTGGGAGGACTAGCGGACTCCTACGAGCAGTACTTC
CSVGGLADSYEQYF
>NA|TRBD1|TRBV6-1|16|TRBJ2-7
TGTGCCAGCAGTGTTAATACACAGGGGGCGCAGGACGAGCAGTACTTC
CASSVNTQGAQDEQYF
>NA|NA|TRBV6-5|14|TRBJ2-1
TGTGCCAGCAGTTACTCGGGACTTACTAATGAGCAGTTCTTC
CASSYSGLTNEQFF
>NA|NA|TRBV27|14|TRBJ2-3
TGTGCCAGCAGTTTACGGCGGCTTGGAGATACGCAGTATTTT
CASSLRRLGDTQYF
>NA|TRBD2|TRBV19|18|TRBJ2-1
TGTGCCAGTAGTAAATATCGGCCAGCGGGAAGGTCCTACAATGAGCAGTTCTTC
CASSKYRPAGRSYNEQFF
>NA|TRBD2|TRBV6-6|14|TRBJ2-2
TGTGCCAGCAGTATAGCGGGAGCCACCGGGGAGCTGTTTTTT
CASSIAGATGELFF
>NA|NA|TRBV2|15|TRBJ1-1
TGTGCCAGCCGGCTTTCCTTCAGGGCCAGCACTGAAGCTTTCTTT
CASRLSFRASTEAFF
>NA|NA|TRBV9|15|TRBJ2-3
TGTGCCAGCAACTTGGGGGGAGAGAGCACAGATACGCAGTATTTT
CASNLGGESTDTQYF
>NA|NA|TRBV7-9|14|TRBJ2-3
TGTGCCAGCAGCACGGGACATAGCACAGATACGCAGTATTTT
CASSTGHSTDTQYF
>NA|TRBD1|TRBV27|16|TRBJ1-2
TGTGCCAGCAGGTCGTGGCAGGACAGGGGGGTGGGAGGCTACACCTTC
CASRSWQDRGVGGYTF
>NA|NA|TRBV9|16|TRBJ2-3
TGTGCCAGCAGCTCATCGCGGTTGACTAGCACAGATACGCAGTATTTT
CASSSSRLTSTDTQYF
>NA|TRBD1|TRBV9|14|TRBJ2-3
TGTGCCAGTTCGCGACAGGGACCCACAGATACGCAGTATTTT
CASSRQGPTDTQYF
>NA|NA|TRBV5-6|13|TRBJ1-1
TGTGCCAGCAGCTTGGGGGGGGGAACTGAAGCTTTCTTT
CASSLGGGTEAFF
>NA|NA|TRBV4-1|12|TRBJ2-7
TGCGCCAGCAGCCAATCGGGTTACGAGCAGTACTTC
CASSQSGYEQYF
>NA|TRBD1|TRBV27|13|TRBJ2-1
TGTGCCGGCAGTTTACAGGGGGGCCATGAGCAGTTCTTC
CAGSLQGGHEQFF
>NA|NA|TRBV28|15|TRBJ2-7
TGTGCCAGCACTCAGAAGGGGGGGACCCACCCGAGGCAGTACTTC
CASTQKGGTHPRQYF
>NA|TRBD2|TRBV11-2|14|TRBJ2-7
TGTGCCAGCAGCCGAGGAGCTAGCGGCTACGAGCAGTACTTC
CASSRGASGYEQYF
>once|TRBD2|TRBV5-1|15|TRBJ2-1
TGCGCCAGCAGCTTGCGCGCGGGAGCCTACAATGAGCAGTTCTTC
CASSLRAGAYNEQFF
>NA|NA|TRBV10-3|14|TRBJ1-2
TGTGCCATCAGTGTGAAGCCTTACTTAGATGGCTACACCTTC
CAISVKPYLDGYTF
>NA|TRBD2|TRBV4-3|15|TRBJ2-1
TGCGCCAGCAGCCAAGAGACTAGCGGAAACAATGAGCAGTTCTTC
CASSQETSGNNEQFF
>NA|NA|TRBV15|13|TRBJ2-7
TGTGCCACCAGCAGTTCACTCGTCTACGAGCAGTACTTC
CATSSSLVYEQYF
>NA|TRBD2|TRBV27|17|TRBJ2-3
TGTGCCAGCAGCCTCGGGACTAGCGGGAGATTGACAGGTACGCAGTATTTT
CASSLGTSGRLTGTQYF
>NA|NA|TRBV7-6|13|TRBJ2-7
TGTGCCAGCAGCTCGACAGACTCCTACGAGCAGTACTTC
CASSSTDSYEQYF